Shown below are 27 T cell receptor beta chains from a single sample sequenced in a study of blood T cell repertoires in COVID-19. The protocol was immunoSEQ multiplex PCR, while the TCRdb copy is restricted to in-frame clones and leaves out a portion. Of over 250,000 clones in the sample, approximately 92% were seen once. Material for sequencing was PBMCs or T cells enriched from blood (not recorded which). All receptors derive from a woman aged 25 to 45 who had recovered from COVID-19.

V is TRBV7-3 and J is TRBJ2-1; TRBD1 matches at 7 bases. The J segment lost 9 bases and the V segment lost 5 bases, leaving 4 bases of the junction unmatched. Per germline, CDR1 SGHTA and CDR2 FQGTGA. The CDR3 has 12 residues. The CDR3 DNA reads as TGTGCCAGCAGCCTAGGGGGCGGTGAGCAGTTCTTC. Translated: CASSLGGGEQFF.

The chain employs TRBV9 and TRBJ1-1; D possibly corresponds to TRBD1 (5 bases). CDR1 is SGDLS and CDR2 is YYNGEE in the germline V gene. The V gene lost 1 base and the J gene lost 6 bases, with 16 bases spanning the gap. The CDR3 totals 15 residues. This chain's CDR3 is CASSVRQGGLAEAFF. As DNA, the CDR3 is TGTGCCAGCAGCGTAAGGCAGGGTGGATTGGCTGAAGCTTTCTTT.

The gene calls are TRBV18 and TRBJ1-1, with TRBD1 identical over 10 bases. The CDR3 runs to 15 residues. With V trimmed by 4 bases and J by 3 bases, 5 bases remained unmatched. Germline V gives CDR1 KGHSH, CDR2 LQKENI. Here the CDR3 DNA reads TGTGCCAGCTCACAAGGACAGGGGGGGTACACTGAAGCTTTCTTT. Encoded protein: CASSQGQGGYTEAFF.

V is TRBV6-5 and J is TRBJ1-6, with TRBD1 matching 7 bases. CDR3 size: 12 residues. Germline values: CDR1 MNHEY, CDR2 SVGAGI. V was pared by 7 bases and J by 12 bases, with 6 bases of the junction left unmatched. CDR3 amino acids: CASTTGIGPLHF. In nucleotides, the CDR3 is TGTGCCAGCACGACAGGGATCGGACCCCTCCACTTT.

The V call is TRBV3-1 (or the pseudogene TRBV3-2), the J call TRBJ2-7; 8 bases map to TRBD2. Germline V CDR1 and CDR2: LGHDT, YNNKEL (reference sequence). The length of the CDR3 is 14 residues. J lost 3 bases, V lost 1 base, and 2 bases had no gene match. For the CDR3, the DNA is TGTGCCAGCAGCCAAGCGGGAGGGGTCTACGAGCAGTACTTC. Protein product: CASSQAGGVYEQYF.

The J gene is TRBJ2-1, the V gene TRBV2; 8 positions agree with TRBD1. The CDR3 is 16 residues long. V shed 6 bases, J shed 5 bases, and the junction held 12 bases outside the gene matches. CDR1 and CDR2 (germline): SNHLY, FYNNEI. The CDR3 DNA follows: TGTGCCAGCAGACCTACTACAGGGGGATTCAACAATGAGCAGTTCTTC. The encoded protein is CASRPTTGGFNNEQFF.

The chain joins TRBV6-5 to TRBJ2-7; the D gene is possibly TRBD2 (5 bases). Germline CDR1 and CDR2: MNHEY and SVGAGI. CDR3 length: 14 amino acids. The V end lost 2 bases, the J end lost 6 bases, and 14 bases lay between the germline ends. In nucleotides, the CDR3 is TGTGCCAGCAGTTACACCCGAGGGCGAGGCGAGCAGTACTTC. Translation: CASSYTRGRGEQYF.

The CDR3 DNA is TGTGCCAGCAGCACAGTAGCGGGAGTATACACAGATACGCAGTATTTT. It codes for CASSTVAGVYTDTQYF. The chain joins TRBV6-2 or TRBV6-3 to TRBJ2-3; TRBD2 matches at 9 bases. Trimming cost V 6 bases and J 2 bases; bases outside gene matches: 9. This CDR3 is 16 amino acids long. CDR1 is MNHEY, CDR2 SVGEGT, per germline.

The CDR3 DNA is TGTGCCACCAGCAGAGGGGGCGGGAGGGACCTCAATGAGCAGTTCTTC. Amino acid sequence: CATSRGGGRDLNEQFF. The chain has TRBV15 and TRBJ2-1, with 9 nucleotides matching TRBD2. The junction had 7 bases not matched to a gene; V was cut back by 1 base and J by 6 bases. The CDR3 sequence is 16 residues long. The germline gives CDR1 LNHNV, CDR2 YYDKDF (reference sequence).

The V and J genes are TRBV7-8 and TRBJ2-7; 7 bases match TRBD1. This CDR3 region has 14 residues. Unmatched junction bases numbered 8, after V lost 6 bases and J lost 3 bases. Germline lookup yields CDR1 SGHVS and CDR2 FQNEAQ. CDR3 sequence: CASRRGGSGYEQYF. The CDR3 nucleotides read TGTGCCAGCAGACGAGGGGGCTCCGGCTACGAGCAGTACTTC.

The chain links TRBV6-2 or TRBV6-3 to TRBJ2-2; D may be TRBD2 (6 bases). V was cut by 0 bases and J by 8 bases, with 7 bases left in between. Germline V gene sequence: CDR1 MNHEY, CDR2 SVGEGT. The CDR3 totals 13 residues. CDR3 region: CASSYSGLGELFF. Here the CDR3 DNA reads TGTGCCAGCAGTTACTCCGGACTAGGGGAGCTGTTTTTT.

Note on this clone: The same CDR3 is also encoded by other DNA sequences in this sample. This rearrangement joins TRBV28 to TRBJ1-2, with 7 nucleotides matching TRBD1. The V and J ends lost 5 bases and 4 bases, in that order; junction bases with no gene match: 7. Germline V gene lookup returns CDR1 MDHEN and CDR2 SYDVKM. The length of the CDR3 is 14 residues. CDR3 nucleotides: TGTGCCAGCAGTCCCCGACAGGGCCCCTATGGCTACACCTTC. This sequence encodes CASSPRQGPYGYTF.

V usage is TRBV28 and J usage is TRBJ1-5; D is unresolved. Germline lookup yields CDR1 MDHEN and CDR2 SYDVKM. The CDR3 is made up of 13 amino acids. The V end lost 6 bases, the J end lost 4 bases, and 10 bases lay between the germline ends. CDR3 region: CASRPMENQPQHF. In nucleotides, the CDR3 is TGTGCCAGCAGACCGATGGAGAATCAGCCCCAGCATTTT.

This clone was detected many times. The chain has TRBV20-1 and TRBJ2-7, with TRBD1 as a possible D gene (5 bases). CDR1 and CDR2 (germline): DFQATT, SNEGSKA (reference sequence). The length of the CDR3 is 15 residues. V was cut by 3 bases and J by 7 bases, with 22 bases left in between. CDR3 loop: CSASSSPDGASEQYF. The CDR3 nucleotides read TGCAGTGCTAGTTCGTCCCCGGATGGGGCGTCGGAGCAGTACTTC.

The J gene is TRBJ2-7, the V gene TRBV19; 7 nucleotides match TRBD1. Looked up from germline, CDR1 is LNHDA and CDR2 is SQIVND (reference sequence). V gave up 0 bases and J gave up 4 bases; unmatched junction bases: 9. The length of the CDR3 is 16 residues. DNA for the CDR3: TGTGCCAGTAGTATAGATTCCAGGACAGGAGTGTACGAGCAGTACTTC. Translating gives CASSIDSRTGVYEQYF. Based on the CDR3 plus reference TRBV19 and TRBJ2-7, the full variable domain is DGGITQSPKYLFRKEGQNVTLSCEQNLNHDAMYWYRQDPGQGLRLIYYSQIVNDFQKGDIAEGYSVSREKKESFPLTVTSAQKNPTAFYLCASSIDSRTGVYEQYFGPGTRLTVT.

The V call is TRBV20-1, the J call TRBJ2-7; 7 bases fit TRBD1. The CDR3 runs 13 residues. Per germline, CDR1 DFQATT and CDR2 SNEGSKA (reference sequence). Trimming took 3 bases from V and 1 from J; bases not matched to a gene: 3. In nucleotides, the CDR3 is TGCAGTGCTAGTAGGACAGGATCCTACGAGCAGTACTTC. It translates to CSASRTGSYEQYF.

This clone was seen more than once but under ten times. The V call is TRBV30, the J call TRBJ2-7; 8 nucleotides align to TRBD2. Trimming at V came to 5 bases and at J to 7 bases, leaving 13 bases not matched to a gene. The germline gives CDR1 GTSNPN, CDR2 SVGIG (reference sequence). This CDR3 region has 14 residues. The CDR3 bases are TGTGCCTGGGAGTATGCGGGAGGAACGGGAGAGCAGTACTTC. Translation: CAWEYAGGTGEQYF.

This clone appeared a single time. This chain links TRBV4-1 with TRBJ1-1, with D perhaps matching TRBD1 (6 bases). The CDR3 spans 13 residues. Between the trimmed V and J ends, which lost 4 bases and 8 bases, there was a span of 14 bases. In germline, CDR1 is MGHRA, CDR2 YSYEKL. In DNA form, the CDR3 reads TGCGCCAGCAGCCTGGACAGTAAAATGGAAGCTTTCTTT. It is translated as CASSLDSKMEAFF.

The rearrangement links TRBV14 to TRBJ2-7, with 7 bases that match TRBD2. The ends lost 5 bases at V and 1 base at J; junction bases unmatched: 8. Germline CDR1 and CDR2: SGHDN and FVKESK. This CDR3 region has 15 residues. The CDR3 bases are TGTGCCAGCAGCAAAGGTAGCGGGCCATCCTACGAGCAGTACTTC. Amino acid sequence: CASSKGSGPSYEQYF.

A single count supports this clone. The chain is built from TRBV28 and TRBJ2-7; 8 nucleotides align to TRBD2. The CDR3 contains 16 residues. The trim removed 5 bases at V and 4 bases at J, leaving 13 bases unmatched. The germline V gene encodes CDR1 MDHEN and CDR2 SYDVKM. The CDR3: CASSQALAGRVYEQYF. The CDR3 coding sequence is TGTGCCAGCAGTCAGGCGTTAGCGGGACGGGTATACGAGCAGTACTTC.

The V gene is TRBV10-2, the J gene TRBJ2-5; D call uncertain. Germline values: CDR1 WSHSY, CDR2 SAAADI. This CDR3 is built from 13 residues. Trimming took 2 bases from V and 4 from J, leaving 8 bases between them. The CDR3 protein is CASSEGVVETQYF. The CDR3 coding sequence is TGCGCCAGCAGTGAGGGTGTAGTAGAGACCCAGTACTTC.

The chain carries TRBV24-1 and TRBJ2-5; 10 positions match TRBD1. The CDR3 sequence is 16 residues long. The germline V gene has CDR1 KGHDR and CDR2 SFDVKD. J was trimmed by 0 bases and V by 3 bases; bases with no gene match: 3. The CDR3 bases are TGTGCCACCAGTGATACCGGGACAGGGGACCAAGAGACCCAGTACTTC. Encoded protein: CATSDTGTGDQETQYF.

The J gene is TRBJ1-5, the V gene TRBV5-1; 10 nucleotides match TRBD1. The CDR3 covers 14 residues. Trimming at V came to 4 bases and at J to 8 bases, leaving 6 bases not matched to a gene. Germline assignment: CDR1 SGHRS and CDR2 YFSETQ. CDR3 nucleotide sequence: TGCGCCAGCAGCCTGACAGGGGGCACGGAGCCCCAGCATTTT. Protein sequence: CASSLTGGTEPQHF.

This clone was detected a few times. The genes are TRBV5-1 and TRBJ2-1; the D gene is possibly TRBD2 (6 bases). This CDR3 has 15 amino acids. V was clipped by 4 bases and J by 9 bases, with 20 bases between them. Germline CDR1 reads SGHRS; CDR2 reads YFSETQ. The CDR3, as DNA: TGCGCCAGCAGCGAGGACCCGGGGGTCGTCGTTGAGCAGTTCTTC. It yields the protein CASSEDPGVVVEQFF.

The chain has TRBV6-2 or TRBV6-3 and TRBJ2-7, with a weak D call TRBD2 (6 bases). With 2 bases removed from V and 6 bases from J, the gap between germline ends came to 8 bases. The CDR3 totals 12 residues. Germline values: CDR1 MNHEY, CDR2 SVGEGT. The CDR3 DNA is TGTGCCAGCAGTTACGTGGGGGGCGAGCAGTACTTC. Translating gives CASSYVGGEQYF.

The chain is built from TRBV5-8 and TRBJ1-1, with 7 bases lining up with TRBD1. J lost 11 bases, V lost 4 bases, and 11 bases had no gene match. Germline V gene data show CDR1 as SGHTS and CDR2 as YDEGEE. This CDR3 spans 13 amino acids. Here the CDR3 reads CASSRRQGFGAFF. CDR3 DNA sequence: TGTGCCAGCAGCCGTCGACAGGGTTTTGGTGCTTTCTTT.

The chain couples TRBV5-1 to TRBJ1-1; TRBD1 matches at 8 bases. The CDR3 has 15 residues. Germline values: CDR1 SGHRS, CDR2 YFSETQ. The trim removed 0 bases at V and 3 bases at J, leaving 4 bases unmatched. CDR3 sequence: CASSLGGQVDTEAFF. Written as DNA, the CDR3 is TGCGCCAGCAGCTTGGGGGGACAGGTAGACACTGAAGCTTTCTTT.